Presented here are 32 T cell receptor beta chains from one specimen sequenced in a study of blood T cell repertoires in COVID-19. TCRdb's table, derived via immunoSEQ multiplex PCR, lists solely in-frame clones and lacks some. The sample carries about 140,000 clones, 79% recorded once. Sequencing was performed on peripheral blood. The receptors were gathered from a man between 60 and 75 years old with acute or convalescent COVID-19.

The chain has TRBV7-8 and TRBJ1-6, with D perhaps matching TRBD1 (5 bases). V shed 4 bases and J shed 9 bases, with 13 bases lying between them. This CDR3 contains 14 residues. Germline V lookup: CDR1 SGHVS, CDR2 FQNEAQ. Written as DNA, the CDR3 is TGTGCCAGCAGCTCCCAGGGTGGCATTTCACCCCTCCACTTT. Translated: CASSSQGGISPLHF.

V usage is TRBV2 and J usage is TRBJ2-3; 7 bases are a match to TRBD2. This CDR3 spans 13 amino acids. V gave up 6 bases and J gave up 3 bases; unmatched junction bases: 3. Germline CDR1 and CDR2: SNHLY and FYNNEI. The CDR3 loop is CASRGLVTDTQYF. DNA of the CDR3: TGTGCCAGCAGAGGACTAGTAACAGATACGCAGTATTTT. Complete variable domain (other parts from reference TRBV2 and TRBJ2-3): EPEVTQTPSHQVTQMGQEVILRCVPISNHLYFYWYRQILGQKVEFLVSFYNNEISEKSEIFDDQFSVERPDGSNFTLKIRSTKLEDSAMYFCASRGLVTDTQYFGPGTRLTVL.

This chain links TRBV28 with TRBJ1-6; the match to TRBD1 covers 8 bases. The ends lost 2 bases at V and 6 bases at J; junction bases unmatched: 9. Germline V lookup: CDR1 MDHEN, CDR2 SYDVKM. The CDR3 length is 17 residues. The CDR3 DNA sequence: TGTGCCAGCAGTTTAATAGGACAGGGTCTTCCTAATTCACCCCTCCACTTT. Its translation is CASSLIGQGLPNSPLHF.

This chain links TRBV5-6 with TRBJ1-2; TRBD1 agrees at 11 bases. V lost 3 bases to trimming and J lost 8 bases; unmatched junction nucleotides: 12. Germline values: CDR1 SGHDT, CDR2 YYEEEE. The CDR3 loop spans 16 amino acids. The CDR3 spells CASSSGTGGKWSGYTF. CDR3 DNA sequence: TGTGCCAGCAGCTCCGGGACAGGGGGAAAGTGGAGCGGCTACACCTTC.

The V gene is TRBV7-2, the J gene TRBJ1-6, with 7 bases that match TRBD1. The V segment lost 4 bases and the J segment 8 bases; nucleotides outside the gene matches: 5. Germline CDR1 is SGHTA and CDR2 is FQGNSA. The CDR3 is made up of 14 amino acids. Here the CDR3 reads CASSSQGEYSPLHF. The DNA for the CDR3 is TGTGCCAGCAGCTCCCAGGGGGAGTATTCACCCCTCCACTTT.

The J gene is TRBJ2-2, the V gene TRBV5-1; 7 bases line up with TRBD2. The V gene's germline CDR1 is SGHRS and CDR2 YFSETQ. Germline trimming cut 5 bases from V and 1 base from J; bases unmatched to any gene: 5. The CDR3 runs to 15 residues. The CDR3 protein is CASRREGLNTGELFF. The CDR3, as DNA: TGCGCCAGCAGAAGGGAGGGCCTGAACACCGGGGAGCTGTTTTTT.

The chain uses TRBV6-5 and TRBJ2-1; 9 bases align to TRBD2. This CDR3 contains 14 residues. Per the germline V gene, CDR1 is MNHEY and CDR2 is SVGAGI. Unmatched junction bases numbered 6, after V lost 2 bases and J lost 10 bases. CDR3 nucleotide sequence: TGTGCCAGCAGTTACGAAGCGGGAGGCCTGGAGCAGTTCTTC. This codes for CASSYEAGGLEQFF.

This clone was observed a handful of times. This rearrangement joins TRBV27 to TRBJ2-3; 8 bases map to TRBD2. The CDR3 contains 15 residues. The germline V gene has CDR1 MNHEY and CDR2 SMNVEV (reference sequence). Losses at the gene ends were 3 bases for V and 8 bases for J; bases not matched to a gene: 10. The CDR3 DNA reads as TGTGCCAGCAGTTTGACGCAGGGTGCGGGGGGTACGCAGTATTTT. Its protein product is CASSLTQGAGGTQYF.

J is TRBJ2-2 and V is TRBV2; 7 bases are a match to TRBD1. Trimming cost V 4 bases and J 7 bases; bases outside gene matches: 12. CDR1 SNHLY and CDR2 FYNNEI come from the germline V gene. The CDR3 has 16 amino acids. This CDR3 is CASSAGHRGYDGELFF. CDR3 in DNA: TGTGCCAGCAGTGCGGGTCACAGGGGTTACGACGGGGAGCTGTTTTTT.

This clone has more than one count but fewer than ten. This rearrangement joins TRBV13 to TRBJ2-1; 12 bases are a match to TRBD2. Germline CDR1 reads PRHDT; CDR2 reads FYEKMQ (reference sequence). The J segment lost 9 bases and the V segment lost 3 bases, leaving 3 bases of the junction unmatched. This CDR3 has 14 amino acids. The CDR3 reads CASSLRTSGAEQFF. CDR3 sequence (DNA): TGTGCCAGCAGCTTGAGGACTAGCGGGGCTGAGCAGTTCTTC.

This clone came up once. The V call is TRBV6-5, the J call TRBJ1-5; no firm D call. Per the germline V gene, CDR1 is MNHEY and CDR2 is SVGAGI. Trimming pared 0 bases from V and 4 bases from J, leaving 10 bases between. The CDR3 is 15 residues long. This CDR3 is CASSYSLSANQPQHF. The CDR3, as DNA: TGTGCCAGCAGTTACTCGTTAAGCGCTAATCAGCCCCAGCATTTT.

V and J are TRBV5-6 and TRBJ1-3; 9 bases fit TRBD1. Germline CDR1 and CDR2: SGHDT and YYEEEE. With V trimmed by 5 bases and J by 4 bases, 1 base remained unmatched. This CDR3 spans 13 amino acids. The CDR3 loop reads CASRGTGGNTIYF. CDR3 nucleotide sequence: TGTGCCAGCAGGGGGACAGGGGGAAACACCATATATTTT.

The gene calls are TRBV19 and TRBJ1-5, with D perhaps matching TRBD1 (6 bases). The germline V and J ends were trimmed by 6 bases and 1 base, with 19 bases remaining between them. The germline V gene encodes CDR1 LNHDA and CDR2 SQIVND (reference sequence). CDR3 length: 17 amino acids. The CDR3 loop reads CASRRDQGRGSNQPQHF. In DNA form, the CDR3 reads TGTGCCAGTAGACGGGATCAGGGGAGAGGGAGCAATCAGCCCCAGCATTTT. The variable domain in full, with the rest retrieved from reference TRBV19 and TRBJ1-5, is DGGITQSPKYLFRKEGQNVTLSCEQNLNHDAMYWYRQDPGQGLRLIYYSQIVNDFQKGDIAEGYSVSREKKESFPLTVTSAQKNPTAFYLCASRRDQGRGSNQPQHFGDGTRLSIL.

The chain has TRBV28 and TRBJ1-2, with D tentatively TRBD1 (5 bases). V lost 5 bases to trimming and J lost 7 bases, with 17 bases between them. The CDR3 length is 14 residues. CDR1 is MDHEN, CDR2 SYDVKM, per germline. CDR3 DNA: TGTGCCAGCAGTCTACTTGAAAGGGGAGGTGGCTACACCTTC. This gives the protein CASSLLERGGGYTF.

The chain couples TRBV21-1 to TRBJ2-7; TRBD1, as called in the table, went unchecked against the DNA. TRBV21-1 is designated a pseudogene. CDR3 length: 16 amino acids. The CDR3 region has the DNA TGTGCCAGCAGCAAAGGAGGGCCAGGGGGCAGCGACGAGCAGTACTTC. Amino acids: CASSKGGPGGSDEQYF.

This rearrangement joins TRBV5-6 to TRBJ1-5, with no clear D. The V end was cut by 6 bases, the J end by 6 bases, with 4 bases between. This CDR3 region has 10 residues. The germline CDR1 and CDR2 sequences are SGHDT and YYEEEE. The CDR3 region is CASIGQPQHF. DNA of the CDR3: TGTGCCAGCATCGGTCAGCCCCAGCATTTT.

The V gene is TRBV3-1 (or the pseudogene TRBV3-2), the J gene TRBJ2-2, with TRBD2 matching 9 bases. Trimming at V came to 0 bases and at J to 1 base, leaving 12 bases not matched to a gene. CDR1 is LGHDT and CDR2 is YNNKEL in the germline V gene (reference sequence). This CDR3 has 20 amino acids. The CDR3 region has the DNA TGTGCCAGCAGCCAAGAATGGACGGAGCGCGGGAGGGAGAACACCGGGGAGCTGTTTTTT. It is translated as CASSQEWTERGRENTGELFF.

CDR3 DNA sequence: TGTGCCATCAGCCCGGGACAGGGGGCTATGTACTTC. Translating it yields CAISPGQGAMYF. The chain carries TRBV10-3 and TRBJ2-7, with TRBD1 matching 12 bases. Trimming took 6 bases from V and 12 from J; bases not matched to a gene: 6. Germline CDR1 reads ENHRY; CDR2 reads SYGVKD. This CDR3 comprises 12 residues.

The chain couples TRBV9 to TRBJ2-3; tentatively, D is TRBD2 (6 bases). Germline V gives CDR1 SGDLS, CDR2 YYNGEE. This CDR3 contains 15 residues. V shed 0 bases and J shed 2 bases, with 10 bases lying between them. The CDR3 protein is CASSVVEGLTDTQYF. The CDR3 bases are TGTGCCAGCAGCGTAGTGGAGGGCCTCACAGATACGCAGTATTTT.

V and J are TRBV5-4 and TRBJ1-1, with TRBD1 matching 10 bases. The CDR3 has 15 amino acids. Germline V gene data show CDR1 as SGHNT and CDR2 as YYREEE (reference sequence). Trimming at V came to 3 bases and at J to 7 bases, leaving 9 bases not matched to a gene. The CDR3 nucleotides read TGTGCCAGCAGCTCCGGGGGGACAGGGGAGGGTGAAGCTTTCTTT. Amino acids: CASSSGGTGEGEAFF.

This chain uses TRBV9 with TRBJ2-3, with D tentatively TRBD1 (6 bases). Trimming left V 2 bases short and J 2 bases short, with 12 bases between. This CDR3 spans 15 amino acids. CDR1 is SGDLS and CDR2 is YYNGEE in the germline V gene. The CDR3 region is CASSVAGVPTDTQYF. The DNA of the CDR3 is TGTGCCAGCAGCGTCGCAGGGGTGCCCACAGATACGCAGTATTTT.

The V call is TRBV6-5, the J call TRBJ1-1, with D unclear. The V end was cut by 7 bases, the J end by 1 base, with 10 bases between. Germline values: CDR1 MNHEY, CDR2 SVGAGI. The CDR3 contains 13 residues. The CDR3 protein is CASTMTPNTEAFF. The DNA of the CDR3 is TGTGCCAGCACCATGACTCCGAACACTGAAGCTTTCTTT.

The CDR3 nucleotides read TGTGCCTGGAGTGTAATGACAAGGGGGGGCCTCTCTGGAAACACCATATATTTT. Protein: CAWSVMTRGGLSGNTIYF. This chain links TRBV30 with TRBJ1-3; D perhaps matches TRBD1 (6 bases). This CDR3 region has 18 residues. V was cut by 0 bases and J by 0 bases, with 18 bases left in between. Germline values: CDR1 GTSNPN, CDR2 SVGIG (reference sequence). The whole variable domain, remainder taken from reference TRBV30 and TRBJ1-3, is SQTIHQWPATLVQPVGSPLSLECTVEGTSNPNLYWYRQAAGRGLQLLFYSVGIGQISSEVPQNLSASRPQDRQFILSSKKLLLSDSGFYLCAWSVMTRGGLSGNTIYFGEGSWLTVV.

The chain links TRBV5-1 to TRBJ1-3, with unresolved D. CDR3 length equals 14 residues. V gave up 0 bases and J gave up 2 bases, with 6 bases separating them. Germline CDR1 is SGHRS and CDR2 is YFSETQ. The CDR3 loop reads CASSLDGPGNTIYF. The DNA of the CDR3 is TGCGCCAGCAGCTTGGATGGGCCTGGAAACACCATATATTTT.

The chain links TRBV18 to TRBJ1-1; D unclear. Germline V gene data show CDR1 as KGHSH and CDR2 as LQKENI. Deletions cut 6 bases from V and 1 base from J, with 9 bases between. The CDR3 has 13 residues. In DNA, the CDR3 is TGTGCCAGCTCCCTATCGAGGAACACTGAAGCTTTCTTT. This codes for CASSLSRNTEAFF. Filled out from reference TRBV18 and TRBJ1-1, the complete variable domain reads NAGVMQNPRHLVRRRGQEARLRCSPMKGHSHVYWYRQLPEEGLKFMVYLQKENIIDESGMPKERFSAEFPKEGPSILRIQQVVRGDSAAYFCASSLSRNTEAFFGQGTRLTVV.

CDR3 loop: CASSQEPTSVRELFF. CDR3 DNA: TGTGCCAGCAGCCAAGAACCAACTAGCGTTAGGGAGCTGTTTTTT. The chain joins TRBV3-1 (or the pseudogene TRBV3-2) to TRBJ2-2; 7 nucleotides agree with TRBD2. This CDR3 contains 15 residues. V shed 0 bases and J 9 bases; nucleotides not matched to a gene: 7. Looked up from germline, CDR1 is LGHDT and CDR2 is YNNKEL (reference sequence).

This clone occurred a few times. The CDR3 loop reads CASSPGTSGRGFGSYEQYF. CDR3 sequence (DNA): TGTGCCAGCAGCCCCGGGACTAGCGGGAGGGGGTTTGGGTCCTACGAGCAGTACTTC. The gene calls are TRBV7-6 and TRBJ2-7, with 16 bases lining up with TRBD2. The CDR3 spans 19 residues. The ends lost 5 bases at V and 1 base at J; junction bases unmatched: 11. The germline V gene has CDR1 SGHVS and CDR2 FNYEAQ.

As concerns this clone: The DNA is omitted, as the CDR3 cannot be located on it reliably, and the CDR3 follows TCRdb's listing. The chain uses TRBV12-2 and TRBJ1-1; the DNA was not used to check the table's D call, TRBD1. TRBV12-2 is classified as a pseudogene. Ends included, the CDR3 has 18 residues. The CDR3 loop is CASRLVGQGIESNTEAFF.

The J gene is TRBJ1-2, the V gene TRBV24-1; D is unresolved. V lost 5 bases and J 4 bases, leaving 10 bases between the germline ends. The CDR3 runs to 13 residues. Germline CDR1 KGHDR, CDR2 SFDVKD. The CDR3, as DNA: TGTGCCACCAGTGCGGGGAACGGCTATGGCTACACCTTC. Protein product: CATSAGNGYGYTF.

This clone appeared a single time. The chain carries TRBV30 and TRBJ2-7; 12 nucleotides agree with TRBD2. The germline V gene encodes CDR1 GTSNPN and CDR2 SVGIG (reference sequence). The CDR3 totals 13 residues. The trim removed 0 bases at V and 6 bases at J, leaving 0 bases unmatched. This chain's CDR3 is CAWSVLAGGEQYF. The CDR3 DNA is TGTGCCTGGAGTGTACTAGCGGGAGGCGAGCAGTACTTC.

This clone showed up just once. This chain joins TRBV6-1 and TRBJ2-7; 13 nucleotides line up with TRBD2. The CDR3 loop spans 18 amino acids. Germline lookup yields CDR1 MNHNS and CDR2 SASEGT. J lost 5 bases, V lost 4 bases, and 14 bases had no gene match. The CDR3 region is CASSALPGLAGVVNEQYF. CDR3 sequence (DNA): TGTGCCAGCAGTGCCCTACCCGGACTAGCGGGAGTTGTCAACGAGCAGTACTTC.

The V and J genes are TRBV9 and TRBJ2-1, with TRBD2 matching 8 bases. The ends lost 0 bases at V and 9 bases at J; junction bases unmatched: 8. This CDR3 is 15 amino acids long. In germline, CDR1 is SGDLS, CDR2 YYNGEE. The CDR3 loop reads CASSVVPAGEGEQFF. The CDR3, as DNA: TGTGCCAGCAGCGTAGTGCCAGCGGGAGAGGGTGAGCAGTTCTTC.